This T cell receptor beta chain is from a study of Graves' ophthalmopathy and Graves' hyperthyroidism. Looking at the study overall: Peripheral blood was collected at initial diagnosis, before any treatment.

The sequenced template was RNA, covering the TCR beta CDR3 region. First-round RT-PCR with HTBI primers preceded a second-round multiplex PCR. TCRdb passed the multiplex PCR reads through MiXCR, listing each CDR3 protein once. The sample holds around 660,000 distinct CDR3 sequences, under 50% seen once. Study-wide results and caveats: It was with approximately 70% sensitivity and around 72% specificity that the model predicted ophthalmopathy progression.

The CDR3 runs to 13 residues. V dropped 5 bases and J dropped 6 bases, with 11 bases sitting between them. This clonotype was observed at least ten times. What it binds is unknown. The receptor was isolated from an adult man with Graves' ophthalmopathy. The sequenced sample was peripheral blood. The chain carries TRBV12-3 or TRBV12-4 and TRBJ1-5; maybe TRBD1 (6 bases). For the CDR3, the DNA is TGTGCCAGCAGTCGCAGGGGTGGTCAGCCCCAGCATTTT. Translated: CASSRRGGQPQHF.